This is a list of T cell receptor beta chains from one sample in a study of siplizumab effects on memory and regulatory T cells. Some clones are missing from TCRdb's copy, which holds only in-frame ones; the method was immunoSEQ multiplex PCR. The sample includes about 64,000 clones, around 96% of them seen just once. The sequenced material came from naive CD8+ T cells sorted from blood. The receptors originated from a human donor in good health. CDR3s include the opening cysteine and the closing phenylalanine or tryptophan. D genes are given only for firm matches. Part of the rows lack a size; the others show once, few, many or a class for expanded clones.

d_call | j_call | clone_size | v_call | cdr3_nt | cdr3_aa
TRBD1 | TRBJ1-5 | NA | TRBV27 | TGTGCCAGCAGTTTAGGGACAGGGTACAATCAGCCCCAGCATTTT | CASSLGTGYNQPQHF
NA | TRBJ2-2 | NA | TRBV2 | TGTGCCAGCAGTGCGGAGAGGGGATTCTCCGGGGAGCTGTTTTTT | CASSAERGFSGELFF
TRBD1 | TRBJ1-6 | once | TRBV7-6 | TGTGCCAGCAGACCGACAGGGGGTGGTAATTCACCCCTCCACTTT | CASRPTGGGNSPLHF
TRBD1 | TRBJ2-7 | NA | TRBV27 | TGTGCCAGCAGTTTATCGGGTACAGGGGCTACCTACGAGCAGTACTTC | CASSLSGTGATYEQYF
TRBD1 | TRBJ2-3 | NA | TRBV5-1 | TGCGCCAGCAGCTTGTATGGACAGGGTGCAGATACGCAGTATTTT | CASSLYGQGADTQYF
NA | TRBJ2-3 | NA | TRBV9 | TGTGCCAGCAGCTCATCGTGGGGGACAGATACGCAGTATTTT | CASSSSWGTDTQYF
NA | TRBJ1-1 | NA | TRBV5-4 | TGTGCCAGCAGCTTGAGGGGGTCGGATATCACTGAAGCTTTCTTT | CASSLRGSDITEAFF
NA | TRBJ1-1 | once | TRBV4-1 | TGCGCCAGCAGCCAAGATAGTTTTGCGGAAGCTTTCTTT | CASSQDSFAEAFF
NA | TRBJ2-5 | few | TRBV27 | TGTGCCAGCAGTTTTGGACGGCGACCCCACGCCACGGAGACCCAGTACTTC | CASSFGRRPHATETQYF
TRBD1 | TRBJ2-7 | NA | TRBV10-1 | TGCGCCAGCAGTGAGGGGACAGGGCTCCGCTCCTACGAGCAGTACTTC | CASSEGTGLRSYEQYF
TRBD1 | TRBJ2-7 | NA | TRBV4-3 | TGCGCCAGCAGACTAGACAGGGGACCCCCCTACGAGCAGTACTTC | CASRLDRGPPYEQYF
NA | TRBJ2-3 | once | TRBV5-1 | TGCGCCAGCAGCCGTCTTCCGGACTCCCCCTCATCCACAGATACGCAGTATTTT | CASSRLPDSPSSTDTQYF
TRBD2 | TRBJ2-5 | NA | TRBV7-9 | TGTGCCAGCACCCCACTAGCGGGCGAACACAGTGAAGAGACCCAGTACTTC | CASTPLAGEHSEETQYF
TRBD1 | TRBJ2-2 | NA | TRBV15 | TGTGCCACCAGCAGAGCTCCCGGGACAGGTACCGGGGAGCTGTTTTTT | CATSRAPGTGTGELFF
NA | TRBJ1-6 | NA | TRBV19 | TGTGCCAGTAGTATAGATCGCGGGGGCTCGAATTCACCCCTCCACTTT | CASSIDRGGSNSPLHF
NA | TRBJ1-2 | NA | TRBV25-1 | TGTGCCAGCAGTGGTCCAGGCCTCTATGGCTACACCTTC | CASSGPGLYGYTF
TRBD1 | TRBJ1-5 | NA | TRBV6-4 | TGTGCCAGCAGTGACTTCCTAGGGACAGGACCCTATCAGCCCCAGCATTTT | CASSDFLGTGPYQPQHF
TRBD1 | TRBJ1-1 | NA | TRBV19 | TGTGCCAGTAGTACTCTTTCAGGGGGCACTGAAGCTTTCTTT | CASSTLSGGTEAFF
NA | TRBJ1-1 | NA | TRBV7-9 | TGTGCCAGCAGCTTTGGCGGACCTGACACTGAAGCTTTCTTT | CASSFGGPDTEAFF
NA | TRBJ1-5 | NA | TRBV10-3 | TGTGCCATCGGCGGGACGGATAAAAATCAGCCCCAGCATTTT | CAIGGTDKNQPQHF
TRBD1 | TRBJ1-1 | NA | TRBV5-5 | TGTGCCAGCAGACCCGGGACAGGGAACACTGAAGCTTTCTTT | CASRPGTGNTEAFF
NA | TRBJ2-3 | NA | TRBV19 | TGTGCCACTTCTGTTGGGGGGAGCACAGATACGCAGTATTTT | CATSVGGSTDTQYF
NA | TRBJ1-2 | NA | TRBV9 | TGTGCCAGCAGCGTAGCCCACGGGGAGTACTATGGCTACACCTTC | CASSVAHGEYYGYTF
NA | TRBJ2-7 | NA | TRBV18 | TGTGCCAGCTCACAGGGATCCTACGAGCAGTACTTC | CASSQGSYEQYF
NA | TRBJ1-4 | NA | TRBV28 | TGTGCCAGCAGTTGGACTCCTAATGAAAAACTGTTTTTT | CASSWTPNEKLFF
NA | TRBJ2-1 | NA | TRBV5-1 | TGCGCCAGCAGCCTTACCCGGGCCCCCGGGAATGAGCAGTTCTTC | CASSLTRAPGNEQFF
NA | TRBJ2-5 | NA | TRBV15 | TGTGCCACCAGACAGGGAACTCAAGAGACCCAGTACTTC | CATRQGTQETQYF
NA | TRBJ1-1 | NA | TRBV7-6 | TGTGCCAGCAGCTTTCATCAGGGGATCGCCCAGAACACTGAAGCTTTCTTT | CASSFHQGIAQNTEAFF
NA | TRBJ2-7 | NA | TRBV19 | TGTGCCAGTAGTATGCAGGGAACCTACGAGCAGTACTTC | CASSMQGTYEQYF
NA | TRBJ2-7 | NA | TRBV11-2 | TGTGCCAGCAGCTTTGGTGCCGGTACCTACGAGCAGTACTTC | CASSFGAGTYEQYF
NA | TRBJ2-7 | NA | TRBV4-2 | TGTGCCAGCAGCCAAGGGGGGGAATACGAGCAGTACTTC | CASSQGGEYEQYF
NA | TRBJ1-5 | few | TRBV9 | TGTGCCAGCAGCGTAGGAGGGGATGGAGGCCAGCCCCAGCATTTT | CASSVGGDGGQPQHF
TRBD1 | TRBJ2-2 | NA | TRBV9 | TGTGCCAGCAGCGCGGACAGGGGGCAAAGCGGGGAGCTGTTTTTT | CASSADRGQSGELFF
NA | TRBJ2-7 | NA | TRBV6-1 | TGTGCCAGCAGAGATTACGAGCAGTACTTC | CASRDYEQYF
NA | TRBJ1-2 | NA | TRBV29-1 | TGCAGCGTGGAGGGTGTGGACGTAGCTAACTATGGCTACACCTTC | CSVEGVDVANYGYTF